The 2 T cell receptor beta chains given below trace back to one sample, sequenced in a study of T cells in localized non-small cell lung cancer. Profiled with immunoSEQ multiplex PCR; TCRdb holds only in-frame clones, not every one. This table has 45,000 to 60,000 clones, approximately 83% appearing once. The specimen comprised peripheral blood, sampled before any cancer treatment. The origin of the receptors is a female donor older than 55 with stage II squamous cell lung carcinoma.

This chain connects TRBV6-1 to TRBJ1-4; the D is unclear. The CDR3 runs 21 residues. V was shortened by 6 bases and J by 0 bases, with 29 bases between the two germline ends. Per germline, CDR1 MNHNS and CDR2 SASEGT. The CDR3 DNA reads TGTGCCAGCAGCGAACTGCGTTCCTTTTCGATCCTCGACACAACTAATGAAAAACTGTTTTTT. It is translated as CASSELRSFSILDTTNEKLFF.

This chain connects TRBV5-1 to TRBJ1-6; TRBD1 matches at 7 bases. Germline CDR1 SGHRS, CDR2 YFSETQ. This CDR3 is 16 amino acids long. Germline trimming cut 4 bases from V and 9 bases from J; bases unmatched to any gene: 13. The DNA of the CDR3 is TGCGCCAGCAGCCCTACCGCCGGGACAGTAGCTTCACCCCTCCACTTT. This encodes CASSPTAGTVASPLHF.